A single T cell receptor beta chain is shown here with its context. Its antigen is as yet unknown. RNA extraction gave at least 5.5 micrograms of total RNA per sample. This specimen belongs to a study of blood T cells in healthy people across ages. Whole-study findings and limits: The percentage of naive T cells correlated strongly with TCR beta diversity.

The authors ran a second PCR of roughly 6 to 11 cycles using a sample-barcoded 5' primer and a J-beta primer mix. One entry per CDR3 protein results from TCRdb running MiXCR on the 5' RACE reads. The sample has about 1,600,000 distinct CDR3 sequences; 40% to 50% are singletons. Sequenced material: blood. The receptor comes from a woman between 18 and 30 years old in good health.

The CDR3 DNA sequence: TGTGCCAGCAGCCAAGGATACGGGGGCCAAACAACTAATGAAAAACTGTTTTTT. Translated, it gives CASSQGYGGQTTNEKLFF. The rearrangement joins TRBV3-1 to TRBJ1-4, with D tentatively TRBD1 (6 bases). Looked up from germline, CDR1 is LGHDT and CDR2 is YNNKEL (reference sequence). This CDR3 is 18 amino acids long. Trimming took 1 base from V and 0 from J, leaving 15 bases between them.